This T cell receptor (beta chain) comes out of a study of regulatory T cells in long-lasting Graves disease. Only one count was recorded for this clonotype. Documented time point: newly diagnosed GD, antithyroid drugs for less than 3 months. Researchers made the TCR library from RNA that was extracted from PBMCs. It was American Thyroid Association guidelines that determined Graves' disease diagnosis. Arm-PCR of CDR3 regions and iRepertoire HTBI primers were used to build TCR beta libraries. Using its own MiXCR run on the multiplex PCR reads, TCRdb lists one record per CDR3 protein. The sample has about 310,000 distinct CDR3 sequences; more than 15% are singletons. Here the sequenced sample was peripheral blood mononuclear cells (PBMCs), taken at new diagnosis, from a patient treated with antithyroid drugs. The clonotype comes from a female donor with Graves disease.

The CDR3 loop is CASSYTSGGVGADTQYF. The CDR3 DNA reads TGTGCCAGCAGTTACACTAGCGGGGGTGTTGGGGCAGATACGCAGTATTTT. The chain employs TRBV6-5 and TRBJ2-3, with 11 positions matching TRBD2. This CDR3 has 17 residues. J lost 4 bases, V lost 2 bases, and 8 bases had no gene match. From germline, CDR1 is MNHEY and CDR2 SVGAGI.